This TCR beta chain was identified in a study of T cell responses to AZD1222 COVID-19 vaccine. Regarding the study as a whole: There were repertoire samples only from the period after the peak T cell response. Among the donors, most were white British and more were female, and clonal diversity was possibly underestimated. Spike was spanned by vaccine-associated CD4 TCRs, which were dominant at 160-218 and 743-854.

CDR1 MDHEN and CDR2 SYDVKM come from the germline V gene. The V end lost 5 bases, the J end lost 8 bases, and 12 bases lay between the germline ends. The CDR3 is 12 residues long. This clone was seen only a few times. Its matching antigen is unknown. Generated by immunoSEQ multiplex PCR, the TCRdb table keeps only in-frame clones and is missing some. The sample has approximately 64,000 clones; just over 90% are singletons. The sequencing here drew on peripheral blood, taken 28 days after the second dose of the MenACWY control vaccine. The genes are TRBV28 and TRBJ1-2; D perhaps matches TRBD1 (5 bases). The clonotype was recovered from an adult who received the MenACWY meningococcal vaccine as a control. This CDR3 is CASSPGSRGYTF. In nucleotides, the CDR3 is TGTGCCAGCAGTCCAGGGTCTAGAGGCTACACCTTC.